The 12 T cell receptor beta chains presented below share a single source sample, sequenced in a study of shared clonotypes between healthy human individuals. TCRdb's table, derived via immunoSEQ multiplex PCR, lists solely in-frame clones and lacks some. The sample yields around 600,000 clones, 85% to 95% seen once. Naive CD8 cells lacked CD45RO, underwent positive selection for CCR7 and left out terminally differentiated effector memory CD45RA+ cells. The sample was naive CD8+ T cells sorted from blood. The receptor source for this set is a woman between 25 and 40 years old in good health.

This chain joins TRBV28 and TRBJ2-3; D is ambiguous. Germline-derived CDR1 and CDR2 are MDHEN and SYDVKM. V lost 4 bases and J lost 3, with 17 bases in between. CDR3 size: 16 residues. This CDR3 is CASSSTGPQGTDTQYF. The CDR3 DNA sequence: TGTGCCAGCAGTTCTACGGGCCCCCAAGGAACAGATACGCAGTATTTT.

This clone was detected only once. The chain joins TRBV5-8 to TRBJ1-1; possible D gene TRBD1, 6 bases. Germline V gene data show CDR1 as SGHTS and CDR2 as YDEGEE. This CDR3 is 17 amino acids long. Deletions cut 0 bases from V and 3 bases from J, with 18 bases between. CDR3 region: CASSLVSGAGGDTEAFF. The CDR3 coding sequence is TGTGCCAGCAGCTTGGTCTCGGGGGCGGGTGGGGACACTGAAGCTTTCTTT.

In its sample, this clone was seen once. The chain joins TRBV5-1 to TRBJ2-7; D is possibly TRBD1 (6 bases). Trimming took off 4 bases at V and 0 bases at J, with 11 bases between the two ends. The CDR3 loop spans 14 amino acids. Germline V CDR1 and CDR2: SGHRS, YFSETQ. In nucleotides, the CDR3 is TGCGCCAGCAGCGTATGGGACACCTCCTACGAGCAGTACTTC. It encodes CASSVWDTSYEQYF.

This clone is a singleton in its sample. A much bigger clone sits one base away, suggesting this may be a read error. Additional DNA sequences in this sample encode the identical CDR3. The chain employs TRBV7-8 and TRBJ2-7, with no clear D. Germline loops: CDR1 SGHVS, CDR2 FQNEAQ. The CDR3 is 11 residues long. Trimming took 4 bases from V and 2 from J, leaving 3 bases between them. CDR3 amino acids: CASSSTYEQYF. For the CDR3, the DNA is TGTGCCAGCAGCTCTACCTACGAGCAGTACTTC. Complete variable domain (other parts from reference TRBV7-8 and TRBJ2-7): GAGVSQSPRYKVAKRGQDVALRCDPISGHVSLFWYQQALGQGPEFLTYFQNEAQLDKSGLPSDRFFAERPEGSVSTLKIQRTQQEDSAVYLCASSSTYEQYFGPGTRLTVT.

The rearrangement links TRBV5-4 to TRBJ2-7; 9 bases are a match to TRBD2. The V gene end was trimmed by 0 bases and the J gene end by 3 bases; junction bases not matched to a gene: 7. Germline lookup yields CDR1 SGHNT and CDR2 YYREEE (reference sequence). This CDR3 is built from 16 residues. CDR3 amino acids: CASSLGASGIFYEQYF. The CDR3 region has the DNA TGTGCCAGCAGCTTGGGGGCTAGCGGGATATTCTACGAGCAGTACTTC.

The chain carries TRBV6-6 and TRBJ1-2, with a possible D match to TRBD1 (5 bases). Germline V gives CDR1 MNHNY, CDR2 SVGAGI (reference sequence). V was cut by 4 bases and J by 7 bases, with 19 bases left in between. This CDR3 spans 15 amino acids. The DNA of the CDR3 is TGTGCCAGCAGTTCCTCTCCGCAGACAGAAGGTGGCTACACCTTC. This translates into CASSSSPQTEGGYTF.

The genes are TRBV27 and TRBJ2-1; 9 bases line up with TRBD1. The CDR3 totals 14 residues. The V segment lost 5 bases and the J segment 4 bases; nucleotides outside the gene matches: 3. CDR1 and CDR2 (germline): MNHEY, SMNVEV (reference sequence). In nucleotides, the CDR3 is TGTGCCAGCAGTGCCGGGACAGGGTACAATGAGCAGTTCTTC. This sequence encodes CASSAGTGYNEQFF.

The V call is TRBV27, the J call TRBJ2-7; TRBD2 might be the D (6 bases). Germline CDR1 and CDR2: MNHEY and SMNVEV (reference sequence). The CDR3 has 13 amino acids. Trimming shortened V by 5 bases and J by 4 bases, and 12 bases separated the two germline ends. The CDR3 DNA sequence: TGTGCCAGCAGTAGGGGACTGACATACGAGCAGTACTTC. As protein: CASSRGLTYEQYF.

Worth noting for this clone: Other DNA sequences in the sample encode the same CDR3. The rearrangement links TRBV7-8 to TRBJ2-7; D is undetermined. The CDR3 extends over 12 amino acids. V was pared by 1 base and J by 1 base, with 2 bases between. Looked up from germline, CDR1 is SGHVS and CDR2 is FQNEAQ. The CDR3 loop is CASSLESYEQYF. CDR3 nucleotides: TGTGCCAGCAGCTTAGAATCCTACGAGCAGTACTTC.

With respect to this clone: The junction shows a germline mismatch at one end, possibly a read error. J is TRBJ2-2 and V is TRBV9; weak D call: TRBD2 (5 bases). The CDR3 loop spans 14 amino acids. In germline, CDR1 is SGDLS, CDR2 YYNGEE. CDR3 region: CVSSEGSTTGELFF. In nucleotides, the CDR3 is TGTGTCAGCAGCGAGGGCTCTACCACCGGGGAGCTGTTTTTT.

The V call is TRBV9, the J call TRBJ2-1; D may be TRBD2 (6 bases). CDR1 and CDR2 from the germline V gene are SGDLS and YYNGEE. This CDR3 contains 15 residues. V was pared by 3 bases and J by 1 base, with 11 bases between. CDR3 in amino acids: CASSASGQSYNEQFF. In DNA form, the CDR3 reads TGTGCCAGCAGCGCAAGCGGGCAATCCTACAATGAGCAGTTCTTC.

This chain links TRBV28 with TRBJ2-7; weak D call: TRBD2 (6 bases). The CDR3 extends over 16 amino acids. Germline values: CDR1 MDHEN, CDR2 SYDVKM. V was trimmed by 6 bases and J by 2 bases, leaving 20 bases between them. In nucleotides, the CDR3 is TGTGCCAGCAGCCTAGGCGGGGCTTCCAACCCCTACGAGCAGTACTTC. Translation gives CASSLGGASNPYEQYF.